Shown below are 6 T cell receptor beta chains from a single sample sequenced in a study of molecular identifiers for immune sequencing clone quantification. TCRdb reanalysed the PCR reads using MiXCR and keeps one entry per CDR3 protein. The top ten clones hold under 0.85% of a sample with 490,000 or so distinct CDR3 sequences, about 25% of them seen once. The sample consisted of naive CD8+ T cells from blood, with Jurkat cell RNA spiked in. Subset in this sample: FACS-sorted CD8+CD4-CCR7+CD45RA+ naive T cells. Receptors originate from a human donor in good health. Some libraries in this study had Jurkat cell RNA spiked in.

As concerns this clonotype: A much larger clonotype is one base distant, so this may be a read error. The chain is built from TRBV6-6 and TRBJ1-1; no clear D. The CDR3 totals 13 residues. Trimming took 11 bases from V and 4 from J, leaving 17 bases between them. Germline CDR1 reads MNHNY; CDR2 reads SVGAGI (reference sequence). In DNA form, the CDR3 reads TGTGCCGGCATATTTGGTTTTGGCACTGAAGCTTTCTTT. Translating it yields CAGIFGFGTEAFF.

This clonotype has only a few counts. The chain recombines TRBV25-1 with TRBJ2-5, with 9 positions matching TRBD1. V was pared by 2 bases and J by 1 base, with 2 bases of the junction left unmatched. Germline CDR1 is MGHDK and CDR2 is SYGVNS. The CDR3 is 15 amino acids. The CDR3 coding sequence is TGTGCCAGCAGTGAACCGGGACAGGGCCAAGAGACCCAGTACTTC. Its translation: CASSEPGQGQETQYF.

This clonotype was found many times. The V call is TRBV7-9, the J call TRBJ1-1; unclear D gene. Trimming took off 2 bases at V and 6 bases at J, with 10 bases between the two ends. The CDR3 runs to 13 residues. CDR1 SEHNR and CDR2 FQNEAQ come from the germline V gene (reference sequence). CDR3 nucleotides: TGTGCCAGCAGCTTAACCATTACCCCTGAAGCTTTCTTT. Protein product: CASSLTITPEAFF.

This clonotype was detected ten times or more. The chain combines TRBV12-3 or TRBV12-4 with TRBJ2-3, with 8 bases aligning to TRBD2. CDR3 length: 15 residues. V dropped 7 bases and J dropped 1; count of bases not matched to a gene: 7. The CDR3 bases are TGTGCCAGCACCCGGGGGGGGTCTGGCACAGATACGCAGTATTTT. Its protein product is CASTRGGSGTDTQYF.

J is TRBJ1-1 and V is TRBV20-1; 7 bases map to TRBD1. The CDR3 loop spans 15 amino acids. J gave up 4 bases and V 5 bases, and 13 bases lay outside the gene matches. Germline V gene lookup returns CDR1 DFQATT and CDR2 SNEGSKA (reference sequence). The DNA for the CDR3 is TGCAGTGCTTCCTCGATAGGGGGCGGCATCACTGAAGCTTTCTTT. Translating gives CSASSIGGGITEAFF.

As regards this clonotype: With a much larger clone just one base away, this may be a read error. CDR3 sequence reads: CASSARTDTALEQYF. The CDR3 bases are TGTGCCAGCAGCGCCCGGACAGACACCGCCTTGGAGCAGTACTTC. The chain links TRBV9 to TRBJ2-7; a weak D match, TRBD1 (6 bases). V lost 3 bases to trimming and J lost 7 bases, with 20 bases between them. In germline, CDR1 is SGDLS, CDR2 YYNGEE. This CDR3 spans 15 amino acids.